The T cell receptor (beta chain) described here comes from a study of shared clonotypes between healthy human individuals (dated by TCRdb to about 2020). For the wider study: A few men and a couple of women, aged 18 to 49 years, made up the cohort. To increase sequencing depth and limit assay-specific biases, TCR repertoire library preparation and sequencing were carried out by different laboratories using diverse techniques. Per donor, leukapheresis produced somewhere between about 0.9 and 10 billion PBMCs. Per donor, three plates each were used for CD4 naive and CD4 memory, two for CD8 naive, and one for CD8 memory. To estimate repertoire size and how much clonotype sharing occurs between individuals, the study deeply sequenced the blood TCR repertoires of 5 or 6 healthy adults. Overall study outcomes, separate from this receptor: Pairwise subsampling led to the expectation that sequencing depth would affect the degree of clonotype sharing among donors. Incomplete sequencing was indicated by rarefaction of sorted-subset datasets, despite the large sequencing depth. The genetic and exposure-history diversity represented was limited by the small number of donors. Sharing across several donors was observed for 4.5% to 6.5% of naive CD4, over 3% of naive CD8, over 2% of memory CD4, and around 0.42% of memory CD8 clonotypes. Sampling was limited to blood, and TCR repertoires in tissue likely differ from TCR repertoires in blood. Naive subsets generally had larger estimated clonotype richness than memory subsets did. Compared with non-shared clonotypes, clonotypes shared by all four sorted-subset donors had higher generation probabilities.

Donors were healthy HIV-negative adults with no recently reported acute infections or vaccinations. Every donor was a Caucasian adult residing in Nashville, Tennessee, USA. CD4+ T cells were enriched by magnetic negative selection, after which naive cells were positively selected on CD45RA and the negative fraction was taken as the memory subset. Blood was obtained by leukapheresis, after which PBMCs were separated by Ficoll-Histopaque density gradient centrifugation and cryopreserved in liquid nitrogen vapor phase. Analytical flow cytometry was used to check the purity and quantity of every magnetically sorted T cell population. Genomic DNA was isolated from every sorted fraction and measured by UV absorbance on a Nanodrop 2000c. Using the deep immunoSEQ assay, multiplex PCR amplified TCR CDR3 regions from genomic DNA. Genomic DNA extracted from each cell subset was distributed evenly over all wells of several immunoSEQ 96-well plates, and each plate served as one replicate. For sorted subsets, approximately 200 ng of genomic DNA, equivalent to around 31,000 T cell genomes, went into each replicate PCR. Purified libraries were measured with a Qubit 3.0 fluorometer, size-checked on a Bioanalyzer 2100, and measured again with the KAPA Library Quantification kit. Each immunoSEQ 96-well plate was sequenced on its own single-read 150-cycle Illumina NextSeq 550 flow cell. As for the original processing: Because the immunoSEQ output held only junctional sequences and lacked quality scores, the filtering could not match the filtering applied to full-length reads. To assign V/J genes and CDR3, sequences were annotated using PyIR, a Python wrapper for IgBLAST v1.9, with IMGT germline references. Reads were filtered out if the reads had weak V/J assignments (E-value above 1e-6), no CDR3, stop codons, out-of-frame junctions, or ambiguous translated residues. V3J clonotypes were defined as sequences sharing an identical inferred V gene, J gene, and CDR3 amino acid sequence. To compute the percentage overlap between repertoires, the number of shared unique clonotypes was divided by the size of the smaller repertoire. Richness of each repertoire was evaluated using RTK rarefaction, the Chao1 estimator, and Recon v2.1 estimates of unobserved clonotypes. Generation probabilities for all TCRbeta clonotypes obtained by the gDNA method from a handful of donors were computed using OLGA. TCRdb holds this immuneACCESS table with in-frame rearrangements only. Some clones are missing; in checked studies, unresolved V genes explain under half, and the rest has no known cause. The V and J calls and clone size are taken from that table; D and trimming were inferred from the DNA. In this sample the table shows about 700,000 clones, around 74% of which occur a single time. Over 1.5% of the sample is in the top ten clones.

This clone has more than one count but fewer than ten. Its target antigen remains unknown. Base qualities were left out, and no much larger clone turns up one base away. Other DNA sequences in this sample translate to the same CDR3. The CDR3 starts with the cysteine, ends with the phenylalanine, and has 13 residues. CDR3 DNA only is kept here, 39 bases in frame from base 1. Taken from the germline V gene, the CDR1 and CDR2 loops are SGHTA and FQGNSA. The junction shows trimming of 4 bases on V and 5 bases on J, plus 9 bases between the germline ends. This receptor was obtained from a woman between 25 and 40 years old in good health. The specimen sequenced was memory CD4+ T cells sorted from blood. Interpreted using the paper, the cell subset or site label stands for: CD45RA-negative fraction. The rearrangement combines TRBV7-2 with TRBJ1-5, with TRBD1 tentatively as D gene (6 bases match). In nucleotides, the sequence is TGTGCCAGCAGCTCACAGGGCGATCAGCCCCAGCATTTT. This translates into CASSSQGDQPQHF.